The rows below give T cell receptor beta chains drawn from one sample of a study of cytotoxic CD8 clonotypes in ibrutinib-treated CLL. Repertoires were generated with immunoSEQ multiplex PCR, while TCRdb's copy carries only in-frame clones and drops some. The table includes some 350,000 clones, under 70% detected once. The material was PBMCs, obtained after 36 months of ibrutinib treatment. Receptor source: a human donor with chronic lymphocytic leukemia. Each CDR3 is given with its conserved first and last residue. The order of the fields is V gene, D gene, J gene, clone size, CDR3 DNA, CDR3 protein. A D gene is named only where the DNA matches it firmly. Only some rows state a clone size, as once, few, many or a class for expanded clones.

TRBV28	.	TRBJ2-7	.	TGTGCCAGCAGTTTATTGCCCAGGGCGACCTACGAGCAGTACTTC	CASSLLPRATYEQYF
TRBV7-2	.	TRBJ2-3	.	TGTGCCAGCAGCTTAAGAGGGGGGGCGAATACGCAGTATTTT	CASSLRGGANTQYF
TRBV7-6	.	TRBJ1-1	once	TGTGCCAGCAGCAAGAGTCCCCGACAGATAAACACTGAAGCTTTCTTT	CASSKSPRQINTEAFF
TRBV7-3	.	TRBJ2-1	.	TGTGCCAGCAGCTTTAATCACAATGAGCAGTTCTTC	CASSFNHNEQFF
TRBV19	.	TRBJ2-3	.	TGTGCCAGTAGTACCTGGGGACTGAGCACAGATACGCAGTATTTT	CASSTWGLSTDTQYF
TRBV6-5	.	TRBJ1-2	.	TGTGCCAGCAGTTCAATCTGGACAGTTGGGGACTATGGCTACACCTTC	CASSSIWTVGDYGYTF
TRBV7-2	.	TRBJ2-7	.	TGTGCCAGCAGCTTAGTTCCAGGGACAACCTACGAGCAGTACTTC	CASSLVPGTTYEQYF
TRBV10-3	TRBD1	TRBJ1-2	few	TGTGCCATCAGTGCGGGACAGGGGGTAGATGGCTACACCTTC	CAISAGQGVDGYTF
TRBV15	TRBD1	TRBJ2-7	once	TGTGCCACCAGCGCCCGACAGGGGAGGTTAGCCGAGCAGTACTTC	CATSARQGRLAEQYF
TRBV7-6	.	TRBJ2-7	few	TGTGCCAGCAGCTTAAGGCAGGGGACCTACGAGCAGTACTTC	CASSLRQGTYEQYF
TRBV15	.	TRBJ2-7	.	TGTGCCACCAGCAGAGCCGGGCAGGGAGCGGCCGAGCAGTACTTC	CATSRAGQGAAEQYF
TRBV5-1	TRBD2	TRBJ2-1	.	TGCGCCAGCAGCCGTCTTGGCGGAGCGGGGTACAATGAGCAGTTCTTC	CASSRLGGAGYNEQFF
TRBV25-1	.	TRBJ1-1	.	TGTGCCAGCAGGGGATTGGGTTGGACTGAAGCTTTCTTT	CASRGLGWTEAFF
TRBV7-2	.	TRBJ2-5	.	TGTGCCAGCAGCTTAGCGTCGTACCAAGAGACCCAGTACTTC	CASSLASYQETQYF
TRBV6-5	.	TRBJ1-5	.	TGTGCCAGCAGTTACAGGGGAAGGGAGCCCCAGCATTTT	CASSYRGREPQHF
TRBV27	.	TRBJ2-1	few	TGTGCCAGCGGGAGGGGGCAGGATGAGCAGTTCTTC	CASGRGQDEQFF
TRBV20-1	.	TRBJ1-1	few	TGCAGTGCTAGGTTGTACACTGAAGCTTTCTTT	CSARLYTEAFF
TRBV5-4	TRBD1	TRBJ2-7	.	TGTGCCAGCAGCTTGGGGACAGGGTACTACGAGCAGTACTTC	CASSLGTGYYEQYF
TRBV7-9	TRBD1	TRBJ1-2	few	TGTGCCAGCAGCATGACAGGGGGCGGCTATGGCTACACCTTC	CASSMTGGGYGYTF
TRBV10-2	.	TRBJ2-3	.	TGCGCCACCAGTGGACCTAGCACAGATACGCAGTATTTT	CATSGPSTDTQYF
TRBV29-1	TRBD1	TRBJ2-1	once	TGCAGCGTTGAAGATTCCCCCTTGGTGCAGGGGGCGAAATACAATGAGCAGTTCTTC	CSVEDSPLVQGAKYNEQFF
TRBV27	TRBD1	TRBJ2-7	.	TGTGCCAGCAGTTTATTTACGCGACGGACAGGGAACTACGAGCAGTACTTC	CASSLFTRRTGNYEQYF
TRBV15	TRBD2	TRBJ2-7	.	TGTGCCACCAGCATTGGGACTAGCGGGAGGGCCAACGAGCAGTACTTC	CATSIGTSGRANEQYF
TRBV11-2	.	TRBJ2-7	.	TGTGCCAGCAGCTTAGGGGTGGTAGCAGGCGAGCAGTACTTC	CASSLGVVAGEQYF
TRBV28	.	TRBJ2-7	.	TGTGCCAGCAGTCCCCACTGGGGCGAGCAGTACTTC	CASSPHWGEQYF
TRBV27	.	TRBJ1-2	few	TGTGCCAGCAGCACAGGCTATGGCTACACCTTC	CASSTGYGYTF
TRBV2	TRBD2	TRBJ2-3	.	TGTGCCAGCAGACTAGCGGGGGGATCTAGCACAGATACGCAGTATTTT	CASRLAGGSSTDTQYF
TRBV7-9	TRBD1	TRBJ1-2	.	TGTGCCAGCAGCTTAGCGATGGGACAGGGGAGCTACACCTTC	CASSLAMGQGSYTF
TRBV7-2	TRBD2	TRBJ2-2	.	TGTGCCAGCAGCTTATTTGGAGCGGGGGGAACACCCGGGGAGCTGTTTTTT	CASSLFGAGGTPGELFF
TRBV27	TRBD2	TRBJ2-1	.	TGTGCCAGCAGTCCACTAGCGGGAGGGCCCAATGAGCAGTTCTTC	CASSPLAGGPNEQFF